Presented here are 27 T cell receptor beta chains from one specimen sequenced in a study of blood T cell repertoires in COVID-19. The protocol was immunoSEQ multiplex PCR, while the TCRdb copy is restricted to in-frame clones and leaves out a portion. The table includes roughly 81,000 clones, 65% to 85% detected once. Source material: peripheral blood. Source of these receptors: a man older than 75 with active or convalescent COVID-19.

The rearrangement joins TRBV9 to TRBJ2-7, with 13 bases aligning to TRBD2. Germline CDR1 SGDLS, CDR2 YYNGEE. The CDR3 is 15 amino acids. Trimming removed 4 bases from V and 5 bases from J; junction bases left unmatched: 6. The DNA of the CDR3 is TGTGCCAGCAGCACGACTAGCGGGAGGATGCACGAGCAGTACTTC. This sequence encodes CASSTTSGRMHEQYF.

V is TRBV11-3 and J is TRBJ2-5, with a tentative D call TRBD2 (5 bases). The CDR3 contains 14 residues. Germline CDR1 is SGHNT and CDR2 is YENEEA. V was cut by 5 bases and J by 1 base, with 11 bases left in between. CDR3 in DNA: TGTGCCAGCAGCCCCCCGAGCGGCCAAGAGACCCAGTACTTC. Amino acids: CASSPPSGQETQYF.

This clone was counted once. This rearrangement joins TRBV7-9 to TRBJ1-5; TRBD1 matches 9 bases. With V trimmed by 1 base and J by 6 bases, 4 bases remained unmatched. The CDR3 length is 15 residues. The germline gives CDR1 SEHNR, CDR2 FQNEAQ (reference sequence). The CDR3 nucleotides read TGTGCCAGCAGCTTAGGGACAGGGGCGGGTCAGCCCCAGCATTTT. Its translation: CASSLGTGAGQPQHF.

The genes are TRBV7-2 and TRBJ2-5; 12 nucleotides agree with TRBD2. CDR1 is SGHTA, CDR2 FQGNSA, per germline. The ends lost 5 bases at V and 2 bases at J; junction bases unmatched: 3. The CDR3 length is 15 residues. CDR3 sequence (DNA): TGTGCCAGCAGCGTAGGACTAGCGGGGCAAGAGACCCAGTACTTC. Translation: CASSVGLAGQETQYF. The whole variable domain, remainder taken from reference TRBV7-2 and TRBJ2-5, is GAGVSQSPSNKVTEKGKDVELRCDPISGHTALYWYRQSLGQGLEFLIYFQGNSAPDKSGLPSDRFSAERTGGSVSTLTIQRTQQEDSAVYLCASSVGLAGQETQYFGPGTRLLVL.

The rearrangement joins TRBV6-5 to TRBJ2-1; D possibly corresponds to TRBD1 (5 bases). This CDR3 contains 15 residues. Germline V gene data show CDR1 as MNHEY and CDR2 as SVGAGI. V was trimmed by 0 bases and J by 7 bases, leaving 13 bases between them. CDR3 nucleotide sequence: TGTGCCAGCAGTTACTCAGGGGTCACGCGGAATGAGCAGTTCTTC. This encodes CASSYSGVTRNEQFF.

V usage is TRBV6-5 and J usage is TRBJ1-5; D gene ambiguous. Germline CDR1 MNHEY, CDR2 SVGAGI. CDR3 size: 16 residues. Deletions cut 0 bases from V and 1 base from J, with 10 bases between. The CDR3 spells CASSYSNYGSNQPQHF. Written as DNA, the CDR3 is TGTGCCAGCAGTTACTCGAACTATGGGAGCAATCAGCCCCAGCATTTT.

The chain carries TRBV10-3 and TRBJ1-1, with 9 bases fitting TRBD1. The CDR3 runs 14 residues. Germline V lookup: CDR1 ENHRY, CDR2 SYGVKD. The V segment lost 6 bases and the J segment 5 bases; nucleotides outside the gene matches: 7. In DNA form, the CDR3 reads TGTGCCATCAGAGAGCCGGGACAGGGAACTGAAGCTTTCTTT. Amino acid sequence: CAIREPGQGTEAFF.

The chain links TRBV18 to TRBJ1-5; no firm D call. In germline, CDR1 is KGHSH, CDR2 LQKENI. The V end was cut by 1 base, the J end by 0 bases, with 7 bases between. This CDR3 is 15 amino acids long. CDR3 amino acids: CASSPQEGSNQPQHF. DNA of the CDR3: TGTGCCAGCTCACCACAGGAGGGTAGCAATCAGCCCCAGCATTTT.

The chain links TRBV11-2 to TRBJ2-3; D possibly corresponds to TRBD2 (5 bases). The CDR3 consists of 14 residues. V lost 5 bases and J 4 bases, leaving 13 bases between the germline ends. CDR1 is SGHAT and CDR2 is FQNNGV in the germline V gene. As DNA, the CDR3 is TGTGCCAGCAGCCCGATGCAAGCGGCAGATACGCAGTATTTT. Its protein product is CASSPMQAADTQYF.

The rearrangement links TRBV2 to TRBJ1-2; D may be TRBD1 (5 bases). The CDR3 contains 13 residues. Trimming pared 2 bases from V and 7 bases from J, leaving 11 bases between. Per the germline V gene, CDR1 is SNHLY and CDR2 is FYNNEI. In DNA, the CDR3 is TGTGCCAGCAGTGAAACAGGCCCAAGTGGCTACACCTTC. Translation: CASSETGPSGYTF.

The CDR3 region is CATSDPDSYTDTQYF. CDR3 coding DNA: TGTGCCACCAGTGACCCGGACAGCTACACAGATACGCAGTATTTT. V usage is TRBV24-1 and J usage is TRBJ2-3; TRBD1 might be the D (6 bases). The germline CDR1 and CDR2 sequences are KGHDR and SFDVKD. The CDR3 is made up of 15 amino acids. Trimming stripped 4 bases from V and 2 bases from J, with 12 bases between.

This clone occurred a few times. The chain combines TRBV18 with TRBJ1-4; 7 bases fit TRBD1. There are 14 residues in the CDR3. The V gene end was trimmed by 3 bases and the J gene end by 10 bases; junction bases not matched to a gene: 8. Germline values: CDR1 KGHSH, CDR2 LQKENI. The CDR3 coding sequence is TGTGCCAGCTCACCTCCTGGACAGGCCGGAAAACTGTTTTTT. Amino acid sequence: CASSPPGQAGKLFF.

This rearrangement joins TRBV7-2 to TRBJ1-5; TRBD1 matches 7 bases. V gave up 4 bases and J gave up 4 bases; unmatched junction bases: 4. Looked up from germline, CDR1 is SGHTA and CDR2 is FQGNSA. The CDR3 is 14 amino acids. The CDR3 region is CASSSDRKNQPQHF. The DNA for the CDR3 is TGTGCCAGCAGCTCGGACAGGAAAAATCAGCCCCAGCATTTT.

The V call is TRBV6-2 or TRBV6-3, the J call TRBJ1-5; 7 nucleotides line up with TRBD1. The CDR3 loop spans 16 amino acids. Trimming removed 6 bases from V and 3 bases from J; junction bases left unmatched: 11. From germline, CDR1 is MNHEY and CDR2 SVGEGT. The CDR3 region is CASSRGGRSNNQPQHF. In nucleotides, the CDR3 is TGTGCCAGCAGCCGAGGGGGCAGGTCAAACAATCAGCCCCAGCATTTT.

The gene calls are TRBV19 and TRBJ2-3, with 7 nucleotides matching TRBD1. The CDR3 extends over 15 amino acids. Germline CDR1 and CDR2: LNHDA and SQIVND (reference sequence). The V gene end was trimmed by 7 bases and the J gene end by 6 bases; junction bases not matched to a gene: 13. In nucleotides, the CDR3 is TGTGCCAGTACCCCAGGAAGGGGGCAGTGGGATACGCAGTATTTT. Translated: CASTPGRGQWDTQYF.

The chain combines TRBV6-4 with TRBJ2-2; 8 bases fit TRBD1. CDR3 length: 17 residues. Germline V gene lookup returns CDR1 MRHNA and CDR2 SNTAGT. After removal of 0 bases from V and 3 bases from J, the junction contained 6 bases not matched to a gene. Written as DNA, the CDR3 is TGTGCCAGCAGTGACTCGGGCAGGGGGCCCGACACCGGGGAGCTGTTTTTT. Its translation: CASSDSGRGPDTGELFF.

The rearrangement uses TRBV24-1 and TRBJ2-1; 10 nucleotides match TRBD2. Germline V gene sequence: CDR1 KGHDR, CDR2 SFDVKD. The CDR3 length is 16 residues. V trimming: 4 bases; J trimming: 4 bases; junction bases outside the gene matches: 6. CDR3 coding DNA: TGTGCCACCAGTGACCCTACTAGCGGGAATTACAATGAGCAGTTCTTC. Its protein product is CATSDPTSGNYNEQFF.

The gene calls are TRBV5-4 and TRBJ2-3, with D perhaps matching TRBD2 (5 bases). The CDR3 spans 13 residues. V lost 2 bases, J lost 6 bases, and 10 bases lay in between. Germline values: CDR1 SGHNT, CDR2 YYREEE (reference sequence). The CDR3 protein is CASSFERRDTQYF. DNA of the CDR3: TGTGCCAGCAGCTTTGAGAGGAGGGATACGCAGTATTTT.

The genes are TRBV9 and TRBJ1-5; D is unclear. CDR1 and CDR2 from the germline V gene are SGDLS and YYNGEE. V lost 0 bases and J lost 1, with 8 bases in between. The CDR3 contains 15 residues. In DNA, the CDR3 is TGTGCCAGCAGCGTAGGTGCGAGGAGCAATCAGCCCCAGCATTTT. It encodes CASSVGARSNQPQHF.

The chain joins TRBV7-2 to TRBJ2-7; 8 positions match TRBD1. With 2 bases clipped from V and 0 bases from J, the junction kept 3 bases outside the gene matches. The CDR3 length is 15 residues. The germline gives CDR1 SGHTA, CDR2 FQGNSA. The CDR3 region has the DNA TGTGCCAGCAGCTTAAGGGACAGGAGCTCCTACGAGCAGTACTTC. Its translation: CASSLRDRSSYEQYF.

The V call is TRBV27, the J call TRBJ1-1; the D gene is possibly TRBD1 (5 bases). Trimming cost V 6 bases and J 4 bases, with 12 bases left between them. The germline gives CDR1 MNHEY, CDR2 SMNVEV (reference sequence). The CDR3 runs 13 residues. CDR3 sequence (DNA): TGTGCCAGCAGCCAGGGTCGAGGCACTGAAGCTTTCTTT. This codes for CASSQGRGTEAFF.

The J gene is TRBJ1-4, the V gene TRBV29-1; D gene uncertain. V lost 5 bases and J lost 0, with 16 bases in between. Germline CDR1 reads SQVTM; CDR2 reads ANQGSEA. The length of the CDR3 is 16 residues. In nucleotides, the CDR3 is TGCAGCGTTCGGGAACGGGCAGGTGCAACTAATGAAAAACTGTTTTTT. Translated, it gives CSVRERAGATNEKLFF.

The chain links TRBV24-1 to TRBJ2-3; tentative D call: TRBD1 (6 bases). The ends were cut back, 3 bases at V and 0 bases at J, with 9 bases in the middle. The length of the CDR3 is 15 residues. The germline V gene has CDR1 KGHDR and CDR2 SFDVKD. Written as DNA, the CDR3 is TGTGCCACCAGTGATGTACAGGGAAGCACAGATACGCAGTATTTT. Translation gives CATSDVQGSTDTQYF.

This clone was seen just once. The rearrangement links TRBV15 to TRBJ1-4, with 10 bases lining up with TRBD1. The germline V gene has CDR1 LNHNV and CDR2 YYDKDF (reference sequence). With 0 bases clipped from V and 7 bases from J, the junction kept 14 bases outside the gene matches. There are 19 residues in the CDR3. The CDR3 DNA is TGTGCCACCAGCAGAGATCCTCGGGACAGGGGTATCTGGAGTGAAAAACTGTTTTTT. This codes for CATSRDPRDRGIWSEKLFF.

CDR3 sequence reads: CASSPAGAFDTEAFF. CDR3 bases: TGTGCCAGCTCACCCGCTGGGGCCTTCGACACTGAAGCTTTCTTT. V usage is TRBV18 and J usage is TRBJ1-1; D may be TRBD1 (5 bases). Trimming took off 3 bases at V and 3 bases at J, with 14 bases between the two ends. The CDR3 consists of 15 residues. CDR1 and CDR2 from the germline V gene are KGHSH and LQKENI. Full variable domain (outside the CDR3, taken from reference TRBV18 and TRBJ1-1): NAGVMQNPRHLVRRRGQEARLRCSPMKGHSHVYWYRQLPEEGLKFMVYLQKENIIDESGMPKERFSAEFPKEGPSILRIQQVVRGDSAAYFCASSPAGAFDTEAFFGQGTRLTVV.

The rearrangement links TRBV2 to TRBJ1-5, with D possibly being TRBD1 (5 bases). The CDR3 is made up of 14 amino acids. CDR1 is SNHLY, CDR2 FYNNEI, per germline. The germline V and J ends were trimmed by 4 bases and 7 bases, with 14 bases remaining between them. The CDR3 nucleotides read TGTGCCAGCAGTGTTCAGGGCGAAGGACAGCCCCAGCATTTT. Translated, it gives CASSVQGEGQPQHF.

The chain has TRBV11-1 and TRBJ1-5; D gene uncertain. CDR3 size: 13 residues. The germline V gene encodes CDR1 SGHAT and CDR2 FQDESV (reference sequence). The V gene lost 1 base and the J gene lost 4 bases, with 5 bases spanning the gap. The CDR3 region has the DNA TGTGCCAGCAGCTTAGGGGCGAATCAGCCCCAGCATTTT. Its protein is CASSLGANQPQHF.